The rows below give T cell receptor beta chains drawn from one sample of a study of blood T cell repertoires in COVID-19. Libraries were prepared by immunoSEQ multiplex PCR; TCRdb keeps only in-frame clonotypes and omits some of them. There are 200,000 to 250,000 clones in the sample; 75% to 85% occur only once, and less than 6.5% lies in the top ten. Sequenced: peripheral blood. Receptor source: a human donor in a cohort sampled during active COVID-19. Both conserved end residues are part of each CDR3. The order of the fields is V gene, clone size, CDR3 length, D gene, J gene, CDR3 DNA, CDR3 protein. A D gene is named only where the DNA matches it firmly. Clone size is shown for a subset of rows, as once, few, many or a class of expanded clone.

>TRBV7-8|few|16|TRBD2|TRBJ2-2
TGTGCCAGCAGCTTTTATAGCGGGGCTCCAGCCGGGGAGCTGTTTTTT
CASSFYSGAPAGELFF
>TRBV4-1|many|15|TRBD1|TRBJ2-7
TGCGCCAGCAGCCAAGATAAAGGGACAGGGATCGAGCAGTACTTC
CASSQDKGTGIEQYF
>TRBV6-1|-|15|-|TRBJ2-2
TGTGCCAGCAGTGAAAGGGGGGGCGGAACCGGGGAGCTGTTTTTT
CASSERGGGTGELFF
>TRBV29-1|-|17|TRBD1|TRBJ1-2
TGCAGCGTCGACATGGGACAGGGGCCCCTCACTAACTATGGCTACACCTTC
CSVDMGQGPLTNYGYTF
>TRBV19|-|15|TRBD1|TRBJ1-5
TGTGCCAGTTCCGGGCAGGGGGCTGGCAATCAGCCCCAGCATTTT
CASSGQGAGNQPQHF
>TRBV7-9|-|15|TRBD1|TRBJ1-4
TGTGCCAGCAGCGCGGGACAGGGCCCAAGCGAAAAACTGTTTTTT
CASSAGQGPSEKLFF
>TRBV24-1|-|15|TRBD2|TRBJ2-3
TGTGCCACCAGTGATGAGGCGGGGGGTACAGATACGCAGTATTTT
CATSDEAGGTDTQYF
>TRBV4-1|-|15|TRBD1|TRBJ2-7
TGCGCCAGCAGCCAAGAGGGGGACAGGGACTACGAGCAGTACTTC
CASSQEGDRDYEQYF
>TRBV30|-|11|-|TRBJ1-2
TGTGCCTGGAGTGTCGGTTATGGCTACACCTTC
CAWSVGYGYTF
>TRBV6-4|many|14|-|TRBJ1-3
TGTGCCAGCGTAGCCACAGGGTTCGGAAACACCATATATTTT
CASVATGFGNTIYF
>TRBV12-3/TRBV12-4|-|11|-|TRBJ1-2
TGTGCCAGCAGTTCTATACAGGGCTGCACCTTC
CASSSIQGCTF
>TRBV5-1|-|14|-|TRBJ1-2
TGCGCCAGCTCAGAGGGAACGTTTTCTGATGGCTACACCTTC
CASSEGTFSDGYTF
>TRBV2|-|12|-|TRBJ2-5
TGTGCCAGCAGTGGGGAGACGGAGACCCAGTACTTC
CASSGETETQYF
>TRBV6-4|-|14|-|TRBJ2-1
TGTGCCAGCAGTGACTCTTCCTGGGGCCATGAGCAGTTCTTC
CASSDSSWGHEQFF
>TRBV5-4|-|15|TRBD1|TRBJ2-5
TGTGCCAGCAGTCGGACAGGGACATCACAAGAGACCCAGTACTTC
CASSRTGTSQETQYF
>TRBV6-5|-|14|-|TRBJ2-5
TGTGCCAGCAGTCCGGACTTTACGCAAGAGACCCAGTACTTC
CASSPDFTQETQYF
>TRBV7-9|-|15|-|TRBJ2-3
TGTGCCAGCAGCCCCAGGATGGCTTTGGAAGATACGCAGTATTTT
CASSPRMALEDTQYF
>TRBV9|-|16|TRBD1|TRBJ1-5
TGTGCCAGCAGCGCGGGGGGGACAGCAGTCAATCAGCCCCAGCATTTT
CASSAGGTAVNQPQHF
>TRBV19|-|13|-|TRBJ2-5
TGTGCCAGTAGTTCCCTCCCCAGGCAGACCCAGTACTTC
CASSSLPRQTQYF
>TRBV7-2|-|14|-|TRBJ1-5
TGTGCCAGCAAGTTAGGGGGGGGCAATCAGCCCCAGCATTTT
CASKLGGGNQPQHF
>TRBV5-4|-|15|TRBD2|TRBJ2-5
TGTGCCAGCAGCTTAGCGGGAGGGACGAGAGAGACCCAGTACTTC
CASSLAGGTRETQYF
>TRBV18|-|17|TRBD1|TRBJ1-1
TGTGCCAGCTCACCAAAGGCGGACAGGGGGATGAACACTGAAGCTTTCTTT
CASSPKADRGMNTEAFF
>TRBV5-1|-|13|-|TRBJ2-1
TGCGCCAGCAGCAGCGGCGGGCTCTATGAGCAGTTCTTC
CASSSGGLYEQFF
>TRBV9|-|16|TRBD1|TRBJ2-7
TGTGCCAGCAGAGGAATTAAGGACAGGATCTACTACGAGCAGTACTTC
CASRGIKDRIYYEQYF
>TRBV11-2|-|19|TRBD1|TRBJ2-3
TGTGCCAGCAGCGGTCTGTTTGGACAGGACACTTTAAGGACAGATACGCAGTATTTT
CASSGLFGQDTLRTDTQYF
>TRBV3-1/TRBV3-2|-|14|TRBD1|TRBJ2-3
TGTGCCAGCAGTATGACAGGGGGGAGAGATACGCAGTATTTT
CASSMTGGRDTQYF
>TRBV5-6|-|16|-|TRBJ1-6
TGTGCCAGCAGCTTGCGAACCGGGGGAGATAATTCACCCCTCCACTTT
CASSLRTGGDNSPLHF
>TRBV7-2|-|15|TRBD2|TRBJ2-1
TGTGCCAGCAGCTTAGCCCAGGTCGGGGGGACGGAGCAGTTCTTC
CASSLAQVGGTEQFF
>TRBV10-1|-|15|TRBD1|TRBJ2-1
TGCGCCAGCAGTGAACAGGGGAGCTCCTACAATGAGCAGTTCTTC
CASSEQGSSYNEQFF
>TRBV28|-|15|TRBD1|TRBJ2-1
TGTGCCAGCCCCCCCCGGGACAGGGGGATCGATGAGCAGTTCTTC
CASPPRDRGIDEQFF
>TRBV6-6|once|15|TRBD1|TRBJ1-1
TGTGCCAGCAGCCTAGGGCAGGGGGCGCTTCCTGGAGCTTTCTTT
CASSLGQGALPGAFF
>TRBV4-1|few|16|-|TRBJ1-6
TGCGCCAGCAGCCAAGACTTGCCAGGGTCCAATTCACCCCTCCACTTT
CASSQDLPGSNSPLHF
>TRBV30|-|12|-|TRBJ1-1
TGTGCCTGGTCTCTCAGGAACACTGAAGCTTTCTTT
CAWSLRNTEAFF
>TRBV19|-|13|-|TRBJ2-1
TGTGCCAGTAAGAGACAGGATTACAATGAGCAGTTCTTC
CASKRQDYNEQFF
>TRBV11-3|-|13|-|TRBJ2-3
TGTGCCAGCAGCTTAAACTCCCCGGATACGCAGTATTTT
CASSLNSPDTQYF
>TRBV24-1|few|17|-|TRBJ1-3
TGTGCCACCAGTGATTTGTTCCGCAGGCACTCTGGAAACACCATATATTTT
CATSDLFRRHSGNTIYF
>TRBV4-1|-|17|TRBD2|TRBJ2-1
TGCGCCAGCAGCCAAGGGCTAGCGGGAGTCATCTACAATGAGCAGTTCTTC
CASSQGLAGVIYNEQFF
>TRBV21-1|few|14|-|TRBJ1-1
TGTGCCAGCAGCACTGGACAGGGGAACACTGAAGCTTTCTTT
CASSTGQGNTEAFF
>TRBV5-1|-|14|-|TRBJ1-1
TGCGCCAGCAGGGCCGCTCCCATGAACACTGAAGCTTTCTTT
CASRAAPMNTEAFF
>TRBV24-1|-|14|TRBD2|TRBJ2-2
TGTGCCACCAGTGTAGCGGGAGCGACCGGGGAGCTGTTTTTT
CATSVAGATGELFF
>TRBV7-2|-|12|-|TRBJ2-3
TGTGCCAGCAGCAACGGGGCAGATACGCAGTATTTT
CASSNGADTQYF
>TRBV19|-|14|TRBD1|TRBJ2-3
TGTGCCACTAGGGGGACAGGTGCCACAGATACGCAGTATTTT
CATRGTGATDTQYF
>TRBV7-9|few|17|-|TRBJ2-2
TGTGCCAGCAGCTCCAGCCACTGGAGGAATTACACCGGGGAGCTGTTTTTT
CASSSSHWRNYTGELFF
>TRBV7-2|once|12|-|TRBJ1-1
TGTGCCAGCAGCCTGTCGGGGACTGAAGCTTTCTTT
CASSLSGTEAFF
>TRBV19|-|14|TRBD1|TRBJ2-4
TGTGCCAGTCGGGACAGAGTAGCCAAAAACATTCAGTACTTC
CASRDRVAKNIQYF
>TRBV19|-|13|TRBD1|TRBJ1-2
TGTGCCAGTAGTCCGACAGGGTCGGGTGGCTACACCTTC
CASSPTGSGGYTF